This T cell receptor (beta chain) was found in a study of blood T cell repertoires in COVID-19. Study as a whole: The samples span acute and convalescent COVID-19 from the United States, Italy and Spain. PBMCs, B-cell-depleted T cells, or T cells were the source of the cDNA or gDNA that made up the material.

Assay: immunoSEQ multiplex PCR; the TCRdb copy retains only in-frame clones and omits some. Of 16,000 or so clones in the sample, about 90% are singletons; the top ten hold around half. The CDR3 has 9 amino acids. V gave up 7 bases and J gave up 11 bases, with 9 bases separating them. Per germline, CDR1 GTSNPN and CDR2 SVGIG (reference sequence). In its sample, this clone was seen a few times. This rearrangement joins TRBV30 to TRBJ1-5; weak D call: TRBD1 (5 bases). Material for sequencing was peripheral blood. The TCR comes from a human donor in a cohort sampled during active COVID-19. CDR3 in amino acids: CAFSGTQHF. The CDR3 DNA reads TGTGCCTTCTCAGGGACCCAGCATTTT.